The T cell receptor (beta chain) under discussion was sequenced for a study of cytomegalovirus exposure and HLA in healthy donors. Germline CDR1 is LGHNT and CDR2 is FRNRAP. Deletions cut 6 bases from V and 7 bases from J, with 18 bases between. The CDR3 is made up of 14 amino acids. The PCR ran on 60 Vbeta and 13 Jbeta primers. The repertoire was sequenced with immunoSEQ multiplex PCR; TCRdb's copy has only in-frame clones and lacks some. Among about 94,000 clones, over 50% were seen once, and the ten largest hold 3% to 4%. The specimen was PBMCs. The sequence was obtained from a man aged 30 to 39 in good health and CMV-seronegative. The V gene is TRBV12-5, the J gene TRBJ1-2; D is perhaps TRBD1 (6 bases). The DNA for the CDR3 is TGTGCTAGTGGCAAAGGACAGCCGATGTCTGGCTACACCTTC. Its protein product is CASGKGQPMSGYTF.